Sequencing of this TCR beta chain was carried out in a study of blood T cell repertoires in COVID-19. The wider study: There were acute and convalescent COVID-19 samples, and they came from the United States, Italy and Spain. Sources were T cells, B-cell-depleted T cells, or PBMCs; the material itself was cDNA or gDNA.

Authors' data handling: Researchers report that nucleated cell counts were estimated from reference gene primer amplification. This table comes from immunoSEQ multiplex PCR, and its TCRdb copy is limited to in-frame clones, with some not included. V and J calls and clone size come straight from that table; D and trimming were deduced from the DNA. Of some 19,000 clones in the sample, 70% to 90% were seen once. Germline loops: CDR1 MNHEY, CDR2 SVGAGI. The CDR3 is 15 residues long. With 5 bases clipped from V and 4 bases from J, the junction kept 11 bases outside the gene matches. This TCR was recovered from a human donor in a cohort sampled during active COVID-19. The donor label of this sample is uncertain. The sequenced sample consisted of peripheral blood. The chain has TRBV6-5 and TRBJ2-7, with 7 bases lining up with TRBD2. CDR3 residues: CASSNRNSGLYEQYF. In DNA form, the CDR3 reads TGTGCCAGCAGTAACCGTAATAGCGGGCTTTACGAGCAGTACTTC.